Detailed here is one TCR beta chain. RNA totalling about 0.45 to 1 ug underwent reverse transcription with random hexamers. An immunoSEQ multiplex PCR amplified TCR beta CDR3 over 54 Vbeta and 13 Jbeta. TCRdb fed the immunoSEQ multiplex PCR reads into MiXCR, producing one record per CDR3 protein. The sample carries 150,000 to 200,000 distinct CDR3 sequences, about 94% recorded once. The data were taken from a study of CD8 T cells in Susac syndrome. This CDR3 is 13 amino acids long. V lost 7 bases and J 8 bases, leaving 15 bases between the germline ends. Germline V gene lookup returns CDR1 MNHEY and CDR2 SMNVEV (reference sequence). Sequencing of TCR beta, carried out with a high-throughput approach, was applied to CD8+ and CD4+ T cells from the blood. Bulk CD8+ and CD4+ cells came from magnetic negative isolation; CD8+ TEMRA by FACS.

This receptor was identified in a human donor in good health. This chain uses TRBV27 with TRBJ2-1; tentatively, D is TRBD1 (8 bases). What was sequenced was CD4+ T cells from PBMCs. The CDR3 nucleotides are TGTGCCAGCAAACAGGGGGGGCAGGATGAGCAGTTCTTC. Its protein is CASKQGGQDEQFF.